The 4 T cell receptor beta chains presented below share a single source sample, sequenced in a study of blood T cell repertoires in COVID-19. Some clones are missing from TCRdb's copy, which holds only in-frame ones; the method was immunoSEQ multiplex PCR. The sample holds roughly 100,000 clones; roughly four fifths are singletons and the top ten take roughly 6.2%. Material: peripheral blood. The receptors originated from a man older than 75 with COVID-19, enrolled during active disease.

The CDR3 region is CASSFDRAYTQYF. In DNA form, the CDR3 reads TGTGCCAGCAGTTTCGATAGAGCCTATACGCAGTATTTT. This rearrangement joins TRBV27 to TRBJ2-3, with unresolved D. Germline V gene sequence: CDR1 MNHEY, CDR2 SMNVEV (reference sequence). V lost 3 bases and J 7 bases, leaving 11 bases between the germline ends. The length of the CDR3 is 13 residues.

V is TRBV11-3 and J is TRBJ2-1, with 11 bases aligning to TRBD2. Losses at the gene ends were 5 bases for V and 7 bases for J; bases not matched to a gene: 10. Germline lookup yields CDR1 SGHNT and CDR2 YENEEA. The CDR3 spans 16 residues. CDR3 residues: CASSQGTSGKGNEQFF. CDR3 coding DNA: TGTGCCAGCAGCCAAGGGACTAGCGGTAAAGGGAATGAGCAGTTCTTC.

This clone appeared once. V usage is TRBV18 and J usage is TRBJ2-7, with TRBD2 identical over 11 bases. The J segment lost 0 bases and the V segment lost 4 bases, leaving 2 bases of the junction unmatched. This CDR3 contains 15 residues. Germline CDR1 KGHSH, CDR2 LQKENI. As DNA, the CDR3 is TGTGCCAGCTCACTAACTAGCGGGAGCTCCTACGAGCAGTACTTC. Its translation is CASSLTSGSSYEQYF.

The chain couples TRBV28 to TRBJ2-5, with 14 bases that match TRBD2. The CDR3 extends over 17 amino acids. J lost 4 bases, V lost 4 bases, and 8 bases had no gene match. Germline-derived CDR1 and CDR2 are MDHEN and SYDVKM. The CDR3 region has the DNA TGTGCCAGCAGTTCGTTCGGGACTAGCGGGAGAACAGAGACCCAGTACTTC. It codes for CASSSFGTSGRTETQYF.